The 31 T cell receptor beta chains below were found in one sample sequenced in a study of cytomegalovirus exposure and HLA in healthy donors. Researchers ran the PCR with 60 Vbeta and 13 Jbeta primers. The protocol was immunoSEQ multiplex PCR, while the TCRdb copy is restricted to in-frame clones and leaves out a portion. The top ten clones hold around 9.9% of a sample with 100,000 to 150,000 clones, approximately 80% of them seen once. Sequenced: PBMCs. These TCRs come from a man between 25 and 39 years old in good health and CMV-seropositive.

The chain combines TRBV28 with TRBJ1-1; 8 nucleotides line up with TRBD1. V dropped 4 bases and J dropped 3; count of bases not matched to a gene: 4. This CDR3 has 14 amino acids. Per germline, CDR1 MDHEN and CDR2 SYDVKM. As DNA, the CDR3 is TGTGCCAGCAGTTCAGGGGGCCGGGACACTGAAGCTTTCTTT. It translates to CASSSGGRDTEAFF.

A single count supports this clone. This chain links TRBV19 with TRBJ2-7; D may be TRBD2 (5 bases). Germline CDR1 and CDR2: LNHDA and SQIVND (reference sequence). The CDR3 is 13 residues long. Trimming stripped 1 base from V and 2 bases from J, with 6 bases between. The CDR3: CASSIVGTYEQYF. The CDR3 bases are TGTGCCAGTAGTATAGTCGGGACCTACGAGCAGTACTTC.

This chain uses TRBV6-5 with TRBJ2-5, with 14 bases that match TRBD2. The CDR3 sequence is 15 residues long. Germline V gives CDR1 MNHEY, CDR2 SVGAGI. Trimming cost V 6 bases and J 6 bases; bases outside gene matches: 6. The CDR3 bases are TGTGCCAGCAGCAATGGACTAGCGGGAGGAAAGACCCAGTACTTC. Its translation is CASSNGLAGGKTQYF.

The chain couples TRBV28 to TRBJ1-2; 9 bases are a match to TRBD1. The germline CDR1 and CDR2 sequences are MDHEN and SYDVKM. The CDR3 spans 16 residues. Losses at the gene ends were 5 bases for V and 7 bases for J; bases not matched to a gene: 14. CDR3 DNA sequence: TGTGCCAGCAGTATTAGTATGTACGGGACAGGGTTTGGCTACACCTTC. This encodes CASSISMYGTGFGYTF.

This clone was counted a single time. CDR3 sequence (DNA): TGTGCTAGTGCCGACGGGGAAATGCGGGAGAACACCGGGGAGCTGTTTTTT. As protein: CASADGEMRENTGELFF. The genes are TRBV12-5 and TRBJ2-2; D perhaps matches TRBD2 (6 bases). Trimming left V 7 bases short and J 1 base short, with 19 bases between. The CDR3 covers 17 residues. In germline, CDR1 is LGHNT, CDR2 FRNRAP. Looking up the rest from reference TRBV12-5 and TRBJ2-2 gives the full variable domain: DARVTQTPRHKVTEMGQEVTMRCQPILGHNTVFWYRQTMMQGLELLAYFRNRAPLDDSGMPKDRFSAEMPDATLATLKIQPSEPRDSAVYFCASADGEMRENTGELFFGEGSRLTVL.

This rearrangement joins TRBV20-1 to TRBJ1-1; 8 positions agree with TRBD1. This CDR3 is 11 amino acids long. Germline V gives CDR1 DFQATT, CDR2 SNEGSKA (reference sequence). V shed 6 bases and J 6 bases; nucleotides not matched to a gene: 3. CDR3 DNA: TGCAGTGCCTGGACAGGGTCTGAAGCTTTCTTT. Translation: CSAWTGSEAFF.

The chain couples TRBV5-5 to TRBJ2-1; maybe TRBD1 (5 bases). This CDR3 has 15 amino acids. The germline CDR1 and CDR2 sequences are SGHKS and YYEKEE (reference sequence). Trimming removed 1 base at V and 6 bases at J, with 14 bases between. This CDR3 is CASSLWAGFGNEQFF. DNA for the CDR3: TGTGCCAGCAGCTTGTGGGCAGGGTTCGGCAATGAGCAGTTCTTC.

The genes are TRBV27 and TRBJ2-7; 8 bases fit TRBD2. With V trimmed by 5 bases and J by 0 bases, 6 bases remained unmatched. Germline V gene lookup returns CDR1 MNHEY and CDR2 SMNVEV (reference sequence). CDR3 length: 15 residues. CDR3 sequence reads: CASSLRTSSSYEQYF. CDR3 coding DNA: TGTGCCAGCAGTCTCCGGACTAGCTCCTCCTACGAGCAGTACTTC.

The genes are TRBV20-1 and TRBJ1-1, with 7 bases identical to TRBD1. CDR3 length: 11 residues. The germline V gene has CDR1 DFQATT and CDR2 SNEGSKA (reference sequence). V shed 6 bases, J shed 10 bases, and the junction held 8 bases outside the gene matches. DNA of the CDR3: TGCAGTGCCCCTAACAGGGGCCCAGCTTTCTTT. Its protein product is CSAPNRGPAFF.

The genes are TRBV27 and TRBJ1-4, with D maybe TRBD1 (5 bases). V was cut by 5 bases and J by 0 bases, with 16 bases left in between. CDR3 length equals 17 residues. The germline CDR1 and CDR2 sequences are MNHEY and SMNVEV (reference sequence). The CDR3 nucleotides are TGTGCCAGCAGTCTCTACTCGGGAGGGGCAACTAATGAAAAACTGTTTTTT. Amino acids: CASSLYSGGATNEKLFF.

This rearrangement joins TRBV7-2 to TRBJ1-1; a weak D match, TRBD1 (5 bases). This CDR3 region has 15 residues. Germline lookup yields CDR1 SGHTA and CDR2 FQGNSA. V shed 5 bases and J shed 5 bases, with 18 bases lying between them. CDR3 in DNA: TGTGCCAGCAGCCCCTGGGCGGGGGATGGGACTGAAGCTTTCTTT. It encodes CASSPWAGDGTEAFF.

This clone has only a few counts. Here the CDR3 reads CASSFDSLRGYTF. CDR3 in DNA: TGTGCCAGCAGTTTCGACAGTCTGCGGGGCTACACCTTC. The rearrangement links TRBV5-6 to TRBJ1-2; weak D call: TRBD1 (5 bases). Germline-derived CDR1 and CDR2 are SGHDT and YYEEEE. The CDR3 extends over 13 amino acids. Trimming shortened V by 5 bases and J by 8 bases, and 16 bases separated the two germline ends.

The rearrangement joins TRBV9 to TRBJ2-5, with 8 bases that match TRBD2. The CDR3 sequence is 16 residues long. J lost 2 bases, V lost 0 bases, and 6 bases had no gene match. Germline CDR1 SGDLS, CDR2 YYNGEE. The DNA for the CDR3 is TGTGCCAGCAGCGTAGGGTTAGCGGGATGGCAAGAGACCCAGTACTTC. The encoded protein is CASSVGLAGWQETQYF.

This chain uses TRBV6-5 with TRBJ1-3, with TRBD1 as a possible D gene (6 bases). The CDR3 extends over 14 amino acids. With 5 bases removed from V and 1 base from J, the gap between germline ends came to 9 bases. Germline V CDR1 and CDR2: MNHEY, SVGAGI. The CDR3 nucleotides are TGTGCCAGCAGTACAGGGTTTTCTGGAAACACCATATATTTT. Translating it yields CASSTGFSGNTIYF.

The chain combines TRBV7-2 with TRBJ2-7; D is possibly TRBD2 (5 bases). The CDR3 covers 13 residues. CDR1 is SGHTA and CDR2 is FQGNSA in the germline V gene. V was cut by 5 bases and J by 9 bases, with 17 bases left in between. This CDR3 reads CASSPSRGDGQYF. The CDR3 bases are TGTGCCAGCAGCCCCAGCCGGGGAGATGGGCAGTACTTC.

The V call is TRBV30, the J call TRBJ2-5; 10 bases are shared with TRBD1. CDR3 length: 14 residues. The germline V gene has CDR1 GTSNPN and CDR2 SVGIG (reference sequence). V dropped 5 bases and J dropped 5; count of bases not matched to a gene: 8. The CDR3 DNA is TGTGCCTGGGCCGGGACAGGGGACGGTGAGACCCAGTACTTC. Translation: CAWAGTGDGETQYF.

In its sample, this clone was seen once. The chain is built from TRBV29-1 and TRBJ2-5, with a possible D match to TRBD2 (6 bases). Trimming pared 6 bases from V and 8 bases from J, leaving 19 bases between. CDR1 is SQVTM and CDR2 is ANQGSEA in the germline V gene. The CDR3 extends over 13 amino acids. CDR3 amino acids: CSVPFGGQGTQYF. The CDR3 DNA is TGCAGCGTCCCCTTCGGGGGTCAGGGAACCCAGTACTTC.

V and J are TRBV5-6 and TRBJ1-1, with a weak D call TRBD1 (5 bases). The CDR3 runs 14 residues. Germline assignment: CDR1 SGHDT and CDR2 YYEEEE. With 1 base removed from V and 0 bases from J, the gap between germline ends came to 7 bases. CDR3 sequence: CASSLTGLNTEAFF. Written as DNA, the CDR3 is TGTGCCAGCAGCTTGACAGGTCTGAACACTGAAGCTTTCTTT.

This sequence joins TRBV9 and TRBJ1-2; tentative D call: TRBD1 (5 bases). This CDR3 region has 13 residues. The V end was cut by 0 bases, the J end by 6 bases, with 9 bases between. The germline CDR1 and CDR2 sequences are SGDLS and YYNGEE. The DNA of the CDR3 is TGTGCCAGCAGCGTAGCGCGGGGGAATGGCTACACCTTC. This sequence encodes CASSVARGNGYTF.

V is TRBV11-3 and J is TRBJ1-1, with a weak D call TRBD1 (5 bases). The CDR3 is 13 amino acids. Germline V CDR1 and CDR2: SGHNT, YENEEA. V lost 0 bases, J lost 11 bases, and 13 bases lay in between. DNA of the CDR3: TGTGCCAGCAGCTTAGATGCGGGGAACAGGGCTTTCTTT. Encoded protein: CASSLDAGNRAFF.

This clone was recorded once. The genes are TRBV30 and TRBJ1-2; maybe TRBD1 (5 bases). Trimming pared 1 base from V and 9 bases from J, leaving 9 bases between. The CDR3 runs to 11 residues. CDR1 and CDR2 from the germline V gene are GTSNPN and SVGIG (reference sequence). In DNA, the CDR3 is TGTGCCTGGAGTGGGGGGGGAAGCTACACCTTC. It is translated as CAWSGGGSYTF.

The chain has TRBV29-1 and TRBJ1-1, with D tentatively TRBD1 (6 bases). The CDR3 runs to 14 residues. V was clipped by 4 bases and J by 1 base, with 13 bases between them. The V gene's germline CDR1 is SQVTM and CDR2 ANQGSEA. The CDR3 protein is CSVALRTANTEAFF. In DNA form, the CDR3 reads TGCAGCGTTGCCCTCCGGACAGCGAACACTGAAGCTTTCTTT.

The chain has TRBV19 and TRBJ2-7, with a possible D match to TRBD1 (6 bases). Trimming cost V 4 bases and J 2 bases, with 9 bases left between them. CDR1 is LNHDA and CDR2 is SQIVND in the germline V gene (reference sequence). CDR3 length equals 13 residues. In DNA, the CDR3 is TGTGCCAGTAGTAAGGACAGAGCCTACGAGCAGTACTTC. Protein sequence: CASSKDRAYEQYF.

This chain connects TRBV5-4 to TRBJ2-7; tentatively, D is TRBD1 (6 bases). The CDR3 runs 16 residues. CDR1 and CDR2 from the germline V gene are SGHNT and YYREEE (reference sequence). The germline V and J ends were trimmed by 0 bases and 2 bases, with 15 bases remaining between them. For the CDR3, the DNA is TGTGCCAGCAGCTTGGGCCCAACAGGGTCAACCTACGAGCAGTACTTC. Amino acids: CASSLGPTGSTYEQYF.

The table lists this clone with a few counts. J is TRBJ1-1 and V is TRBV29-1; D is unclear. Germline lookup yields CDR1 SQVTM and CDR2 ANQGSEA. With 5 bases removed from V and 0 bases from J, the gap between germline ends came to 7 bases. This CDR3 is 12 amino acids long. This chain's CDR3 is CSVREMNTEAFF. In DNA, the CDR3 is TGCAGCGTTCGGGAAATGAACACTGAAGCTTTCTTT. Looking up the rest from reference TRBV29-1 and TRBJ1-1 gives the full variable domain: SAVISQKPSRDICQRGTSLTIQCQVDSQVTMMFWYRQQPGQSLTLIATANQGSEATYESGFVIDKFPISRPNLTFSTLTVSNMSPEDSSIYLCSVREMNTEAFFGQGTRLTVV.

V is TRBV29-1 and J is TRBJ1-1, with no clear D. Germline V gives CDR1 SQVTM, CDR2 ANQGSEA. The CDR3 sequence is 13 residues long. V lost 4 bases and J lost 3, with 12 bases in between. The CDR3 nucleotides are TGCAGCGTTGCTGTGAGGGCGGACACTGAAGCTTTCTTT. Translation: CSVAVRADTEAFF. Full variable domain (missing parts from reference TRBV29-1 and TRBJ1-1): SAVISQKPSRDICQRGTSLTIQCQVDSQVTMMFWYRQQPGQSLTLIATANQGSEATYESGFVIDKFPISRPNLTFSTLTVSNMSPEDSSIYLCSVAVRADTEAFFGQGTRLTVV.

CDR3 amino acids: CASSQESSYRALDTQYF. CDR3 sequence (DNA): TGCGCCAGCAGCCAAGAAAGTTCGTACAGGGCCTTAGATACGCAGTATTTT. The V call is TRBV4-3, the J call TRBJ2-3, with D tentatively TRBD1 (6 bases). The CDR3 loop spans 17 amino acids. The V gene lost 0 bases and the J gene lost 5 bases, with 18 bases spanning the gap. The germline gives CDR1 LGHNA, CDR2 YSLEER.

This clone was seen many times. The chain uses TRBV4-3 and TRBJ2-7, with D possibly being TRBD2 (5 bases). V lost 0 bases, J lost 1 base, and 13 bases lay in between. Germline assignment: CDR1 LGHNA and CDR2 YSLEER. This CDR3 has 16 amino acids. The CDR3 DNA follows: TGCGCCAGCAGCCAAGATCTTAGCGACCATTCCTACGAGCAGTACTTC. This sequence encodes CASSQDLSDHSYEQYF.

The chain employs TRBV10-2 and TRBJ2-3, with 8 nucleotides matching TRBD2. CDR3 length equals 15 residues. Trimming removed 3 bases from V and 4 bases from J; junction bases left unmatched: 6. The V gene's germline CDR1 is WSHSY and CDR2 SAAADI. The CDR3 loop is CASSDNGRAPDTQYF. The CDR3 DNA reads TGCGCCAGCAGTGATAACGGGAGGGCCCCAGATACGCAGTATTTT.

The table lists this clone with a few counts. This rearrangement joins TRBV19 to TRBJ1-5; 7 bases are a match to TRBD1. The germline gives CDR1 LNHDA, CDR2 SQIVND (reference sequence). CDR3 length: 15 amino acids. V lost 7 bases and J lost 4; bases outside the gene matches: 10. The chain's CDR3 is CASTYRGQRNQPQHF. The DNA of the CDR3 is TGTGCCAGTACCTACCGGGGACAGCGTAATCAGCCCCAGCATTTT.

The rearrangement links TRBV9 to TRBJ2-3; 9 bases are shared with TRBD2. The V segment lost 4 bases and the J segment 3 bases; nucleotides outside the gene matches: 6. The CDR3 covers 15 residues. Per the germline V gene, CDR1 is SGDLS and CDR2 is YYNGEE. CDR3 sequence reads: CASSPGTSTTDTQYF. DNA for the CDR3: TGTGCCAGCAGCCCAGGGACTAGCACTACAGATACGCAGTATTTT.